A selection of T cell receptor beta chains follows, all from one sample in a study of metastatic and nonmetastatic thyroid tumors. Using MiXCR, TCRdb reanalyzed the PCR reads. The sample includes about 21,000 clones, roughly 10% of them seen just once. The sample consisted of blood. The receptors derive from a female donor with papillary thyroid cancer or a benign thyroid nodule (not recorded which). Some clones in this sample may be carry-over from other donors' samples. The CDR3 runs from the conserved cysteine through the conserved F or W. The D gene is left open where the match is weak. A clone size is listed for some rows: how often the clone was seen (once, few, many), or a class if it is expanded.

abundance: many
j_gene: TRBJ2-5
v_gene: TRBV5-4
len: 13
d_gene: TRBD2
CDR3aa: CASKGGPEETQYF
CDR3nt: TGTGCCAGTAAGGGAGGGCCGGAAGAGACCCAGTACTTC

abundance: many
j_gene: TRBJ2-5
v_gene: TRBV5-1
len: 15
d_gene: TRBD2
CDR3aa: CASSLTSGSGETQYF
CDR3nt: TGCGCCAGCAGCTTGACTAGCGGGAGCGGAGAGACCCAGTACTTC

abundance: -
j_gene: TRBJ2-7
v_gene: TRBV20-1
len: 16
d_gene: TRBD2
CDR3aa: CSARDLGEGRAYEQYF
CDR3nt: TGCAGTGCTAGAGATCTGGGGGAGGGCCGCGCCTACGAGCAGTACTTC

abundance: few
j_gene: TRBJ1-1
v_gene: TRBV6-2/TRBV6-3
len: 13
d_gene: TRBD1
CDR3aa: CASRDRASTEALF
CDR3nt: TGTGCCAGCAGGGACAGGGCGAGCACTGAAGCTTTGTTT

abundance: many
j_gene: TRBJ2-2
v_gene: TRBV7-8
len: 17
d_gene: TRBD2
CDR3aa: CASSTGLAGPNTGELFF
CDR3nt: TGTGCCAGCAGCACGGGACTAGCGGGACCTAACACCGGGGAGCTGTTTTTT

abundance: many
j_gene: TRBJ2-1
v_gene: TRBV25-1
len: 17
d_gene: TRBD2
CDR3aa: CASSESVAGVKYNEQFF
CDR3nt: TGTGCCAGCAGTGAGTCCGTAGCGGGAGTAAAGTACAATGAGCAGTTCTTC

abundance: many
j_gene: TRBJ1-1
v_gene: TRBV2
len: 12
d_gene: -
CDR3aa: CASTTGGTEAFF
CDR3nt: TGTGCCAGCACCACTGGTGGAACTGAAGCTTTCTTT

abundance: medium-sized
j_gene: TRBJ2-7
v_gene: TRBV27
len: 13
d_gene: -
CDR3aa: CASSTRLAYEQYF
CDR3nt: TGTGCCAGCAGTACCCGACTAGCCTACGAGCAGTACTTC

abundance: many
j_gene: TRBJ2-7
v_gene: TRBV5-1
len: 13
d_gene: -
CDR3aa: CASSLGGTYEQYF
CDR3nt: TGCGCCAGCAGCTTAGGCGGGACCTACGAGCAGTACTTC

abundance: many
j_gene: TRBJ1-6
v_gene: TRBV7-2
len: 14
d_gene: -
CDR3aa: CASSLSGGYSPLHF
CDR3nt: TGTGCCAGCAGCTTAAGTGGGGGGTATTCACCCCTCCACTTT

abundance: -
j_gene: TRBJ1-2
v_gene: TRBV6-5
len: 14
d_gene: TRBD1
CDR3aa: CASSYAGGAGGYTF
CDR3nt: TGTGCCAGCAGTTACGCAGGGGGCGCGGGTGGCTACACCTTC

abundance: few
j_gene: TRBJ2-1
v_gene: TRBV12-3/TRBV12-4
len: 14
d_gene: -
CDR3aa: CASSSRASRSGQFF
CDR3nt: TGTGCCAGCAGTTCTCGTGCCTCCAGGAGTGGGCAGTTCTTC

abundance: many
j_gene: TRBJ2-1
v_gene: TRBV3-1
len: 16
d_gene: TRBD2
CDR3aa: CASSPTSADVYNEQFF
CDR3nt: TGTGCCAGCAGCCCCACTAGCGCCGACGTTTACAATGAGCAGTTCTTC

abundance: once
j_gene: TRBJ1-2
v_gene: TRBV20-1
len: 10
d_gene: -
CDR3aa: CSAARGGYKF
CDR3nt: TGCAGTGCGGCCAGGGGTGGCTACAAATTC

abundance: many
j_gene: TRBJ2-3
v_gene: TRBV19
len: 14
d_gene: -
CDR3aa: CASHRGGPTDTQYF
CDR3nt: TGTGCCAGCCACCGTGGGGGACCCACAGATACGCAGTATTTT

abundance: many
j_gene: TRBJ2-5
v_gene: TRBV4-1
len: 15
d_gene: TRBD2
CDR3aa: CASSQLGTSGETQYF
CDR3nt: TGCGCCAGCAGCCAATTGGGGACTAGCGGGGAGACCCAGTACTTC

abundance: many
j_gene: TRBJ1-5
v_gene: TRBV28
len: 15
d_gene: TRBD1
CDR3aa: CASSSVTGGGQPQHF
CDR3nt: TGTGCCAGCAGTTCCGTAACAGGGGGCGGTCAGCCCCAGCATTTT

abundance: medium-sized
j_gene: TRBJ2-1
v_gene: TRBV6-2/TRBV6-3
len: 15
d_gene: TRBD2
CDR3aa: CASSLSGGSYNEQFF
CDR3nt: TGTGCCAGCAGCTTGAGCGGGGGCTCCTACAATGAGCAGTTCTTC

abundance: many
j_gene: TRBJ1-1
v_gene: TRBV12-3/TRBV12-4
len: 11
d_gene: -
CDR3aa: CASTVNTEAFF
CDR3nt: TGTGCCAGCACAGTTAACACTGAAGCTTTCTTT

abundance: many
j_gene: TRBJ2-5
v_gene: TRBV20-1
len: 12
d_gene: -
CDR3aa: CSTGTPGETQYF
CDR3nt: TGCAGTACCGGGACGCCGGGAGAGACCCAGTACTTC

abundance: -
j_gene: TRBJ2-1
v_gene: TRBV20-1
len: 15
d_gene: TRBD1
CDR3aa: CSARSPGQDYNEQFF
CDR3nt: TGCAGTGCTAGATCACCGGGACAGGATTACAATGAGCAGTTCTTC

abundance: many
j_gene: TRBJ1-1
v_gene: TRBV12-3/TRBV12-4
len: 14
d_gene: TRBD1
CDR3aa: CASSRGTGGTEAFF
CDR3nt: TGTGCCAGCAGTCGAGGGACAGGGGGTACTGAAGCTTTCTTT

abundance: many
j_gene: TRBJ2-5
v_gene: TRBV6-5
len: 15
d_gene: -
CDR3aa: CASSYSKRQQETQYF
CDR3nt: TGTGCCAGCAGTTACTCGAAAAGACAGCAAGAGACCCAGTACTTC

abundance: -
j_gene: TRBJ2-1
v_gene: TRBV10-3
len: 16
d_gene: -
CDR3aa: CAVTRGRASSYNEQFF
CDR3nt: TGTGCCGTAACCAGGGGTAGGGCCTCCTCCTACAATGAGCAGTTCTTC

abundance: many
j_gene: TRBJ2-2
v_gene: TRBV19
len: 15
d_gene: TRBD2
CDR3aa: CASRARTSVIGELFF
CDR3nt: TGTGCCAGTAGGGCCAGGACTAGCGTGATCGGGGAGCTGTTTTTT

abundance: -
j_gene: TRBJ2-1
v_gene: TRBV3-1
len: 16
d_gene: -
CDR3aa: CASSQDGAASYNEQFF
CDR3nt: TGTGCCAGCAGCCAAGATGGAGCAGCCTCCTACAATGAGCAGTTCTTC

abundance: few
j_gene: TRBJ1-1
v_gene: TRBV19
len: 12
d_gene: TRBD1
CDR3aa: CASSDTGEYAFF
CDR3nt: TGTGCCAGTAGCGACACAGGGGAGTATGCTTTCTTT

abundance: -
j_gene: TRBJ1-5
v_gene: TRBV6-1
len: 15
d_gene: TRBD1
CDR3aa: CASRASTGYGQPQHF
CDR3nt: TGTGCCAGCAGAGCCTCGACAGGGTATGGCCAGCCCCAGCATTTT

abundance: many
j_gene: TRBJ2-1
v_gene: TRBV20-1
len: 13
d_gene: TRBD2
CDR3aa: CSAFLAGINEQFF
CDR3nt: TGCAGTGCTTTCCTAGCGGGAATAAATGAGCAGTTCTTC

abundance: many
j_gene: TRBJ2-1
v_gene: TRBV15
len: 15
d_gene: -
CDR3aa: CATSRDRGGLNEQFF
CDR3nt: TGTGCCACCAGCAGAGATCGTGGGGGACTCAATGAGCAGTTCTTC

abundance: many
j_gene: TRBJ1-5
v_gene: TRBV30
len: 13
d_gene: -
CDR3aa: CAWSVGRGQPQHF
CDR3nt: TGTGCCTGGAGTGTAGGTAGGGGACAGCCCCAGCATTTT

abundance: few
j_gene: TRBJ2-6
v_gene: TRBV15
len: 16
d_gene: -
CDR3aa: CATSRDGDCGVNVLTF
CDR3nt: TGTGCCACCAGCAGAGATGGGGACTGTGGGGTCAACGTCCTGACTTTC

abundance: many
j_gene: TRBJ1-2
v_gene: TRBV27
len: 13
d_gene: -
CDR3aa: CASSSLGAYGYTF
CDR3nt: TGTGCCAGCAGTTCTCTCGGAGCCTATGGCTACACCTTC

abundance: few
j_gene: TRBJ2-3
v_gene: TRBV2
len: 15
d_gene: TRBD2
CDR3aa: CASSDGLAGADTQYF
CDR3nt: TGTGCCAGCAGTGACGGGCTAGCGGGAGCAGATACGCAGTATTTT

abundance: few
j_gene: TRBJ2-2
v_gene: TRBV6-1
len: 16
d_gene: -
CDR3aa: CASSPGHWSPAGELFF
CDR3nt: TGTGCCAGCAGCCCGGGACATTGGTCACCCGCCGGGGAGCTGTTTTTT

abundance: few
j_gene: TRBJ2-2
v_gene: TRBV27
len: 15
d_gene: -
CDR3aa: CASSLGTLLTGELFF
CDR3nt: TGTGCCAGCAGTTTAGGGACTCTTCTCACCGGGGAGCTGTTTTTT